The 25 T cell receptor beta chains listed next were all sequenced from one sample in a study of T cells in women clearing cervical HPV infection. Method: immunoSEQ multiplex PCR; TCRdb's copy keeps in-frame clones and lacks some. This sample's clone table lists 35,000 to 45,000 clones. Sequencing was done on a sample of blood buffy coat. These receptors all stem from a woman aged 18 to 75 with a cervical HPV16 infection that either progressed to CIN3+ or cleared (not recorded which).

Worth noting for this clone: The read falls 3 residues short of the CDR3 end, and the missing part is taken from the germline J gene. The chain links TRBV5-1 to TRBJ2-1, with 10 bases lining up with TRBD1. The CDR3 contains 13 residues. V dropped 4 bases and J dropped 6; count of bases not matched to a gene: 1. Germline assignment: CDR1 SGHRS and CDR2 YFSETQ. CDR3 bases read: TGCGCCAGCAGCGGGACAGGGGTCAATGAG. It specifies CASSGTGVNE. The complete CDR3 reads CASSGTGVNEQFF.

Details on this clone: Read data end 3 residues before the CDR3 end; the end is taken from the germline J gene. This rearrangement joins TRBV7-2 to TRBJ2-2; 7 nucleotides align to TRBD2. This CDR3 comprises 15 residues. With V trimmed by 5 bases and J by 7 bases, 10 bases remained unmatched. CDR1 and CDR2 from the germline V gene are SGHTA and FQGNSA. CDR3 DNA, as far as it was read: TGTGCCAGCAGCCATAACGCGGGAGCTATCGGGGAG. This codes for CASSHNAGAIGE. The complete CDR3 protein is CASSHNAGAIGELFF.

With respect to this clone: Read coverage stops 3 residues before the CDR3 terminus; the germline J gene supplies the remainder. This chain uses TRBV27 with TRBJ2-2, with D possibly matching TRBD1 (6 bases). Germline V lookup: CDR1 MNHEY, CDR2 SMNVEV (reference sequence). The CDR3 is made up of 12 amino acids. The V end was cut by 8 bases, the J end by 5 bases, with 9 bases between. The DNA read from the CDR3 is TGTGCCAGCCGACAGGAGACCGGGGAG. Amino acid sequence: CASRQETGE. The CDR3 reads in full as CASRQETGELFF.

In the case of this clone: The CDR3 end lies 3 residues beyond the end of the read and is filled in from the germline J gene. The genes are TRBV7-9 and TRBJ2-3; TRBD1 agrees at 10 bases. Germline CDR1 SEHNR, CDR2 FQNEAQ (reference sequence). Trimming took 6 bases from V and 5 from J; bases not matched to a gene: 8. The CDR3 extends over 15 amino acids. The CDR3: CASRSPGTGEDTQYF. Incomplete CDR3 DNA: TGTGCCAGCAGATCCCCCGGGACAGGGGAAGATACG.

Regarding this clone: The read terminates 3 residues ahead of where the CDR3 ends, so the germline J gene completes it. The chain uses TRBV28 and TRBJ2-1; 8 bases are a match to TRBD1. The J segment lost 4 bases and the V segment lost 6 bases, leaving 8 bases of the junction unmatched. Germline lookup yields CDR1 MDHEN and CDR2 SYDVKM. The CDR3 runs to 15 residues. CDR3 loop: CASRPQGAGYNEQFF. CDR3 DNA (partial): TGTGCCAGCAGACCCCAGGGGGCAGGATACAATGAG.

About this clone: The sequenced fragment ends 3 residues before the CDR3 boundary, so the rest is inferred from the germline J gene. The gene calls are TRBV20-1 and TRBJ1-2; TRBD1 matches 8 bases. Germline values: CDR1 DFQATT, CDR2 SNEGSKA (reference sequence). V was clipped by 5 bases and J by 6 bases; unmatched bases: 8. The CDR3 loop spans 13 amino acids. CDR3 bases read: TGCAGTGCTTTTACCCAGGGGGCGGATGGC. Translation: CSAFTQGADG. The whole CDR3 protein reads CSAFTQGADGYTF.

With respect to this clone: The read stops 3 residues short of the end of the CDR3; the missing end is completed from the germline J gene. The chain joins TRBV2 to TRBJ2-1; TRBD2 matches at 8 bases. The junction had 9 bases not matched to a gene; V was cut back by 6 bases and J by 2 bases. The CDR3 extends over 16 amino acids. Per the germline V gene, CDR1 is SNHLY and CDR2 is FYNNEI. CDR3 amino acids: CASRAFAGGPYNEQFF. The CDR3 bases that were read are TGTGCCAGCAGGGCCTTCGCGGGAGGCCCCTACAATGAG.

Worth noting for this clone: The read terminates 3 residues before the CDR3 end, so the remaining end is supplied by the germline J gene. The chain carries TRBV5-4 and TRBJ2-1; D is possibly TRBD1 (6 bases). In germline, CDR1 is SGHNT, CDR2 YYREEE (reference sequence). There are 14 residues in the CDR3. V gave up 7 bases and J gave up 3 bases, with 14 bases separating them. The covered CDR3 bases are TGTGCCAGCTCCGAGGCAGGGGACTACAATGAG. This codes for CASSEAGDYNE. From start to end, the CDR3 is CASSEAGDYNEQFF.

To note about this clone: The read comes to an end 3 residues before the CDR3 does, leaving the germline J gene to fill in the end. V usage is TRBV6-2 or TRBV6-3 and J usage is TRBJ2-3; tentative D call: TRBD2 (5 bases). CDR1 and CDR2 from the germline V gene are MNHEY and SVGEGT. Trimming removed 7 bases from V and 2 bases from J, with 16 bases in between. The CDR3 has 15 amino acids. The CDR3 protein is CASTPRAYPTDTQYF. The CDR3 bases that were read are TGTGCCAGCACCCCGAGGGCCTATCCCACAGATACG.

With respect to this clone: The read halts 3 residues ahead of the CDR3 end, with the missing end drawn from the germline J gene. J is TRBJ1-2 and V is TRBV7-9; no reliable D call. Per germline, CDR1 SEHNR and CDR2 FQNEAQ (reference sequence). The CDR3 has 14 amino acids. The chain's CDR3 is CASLSGRASYDYTF. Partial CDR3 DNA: TGTGCCAGCCTTAGCGGGAGGGCCTCCTACGAC.

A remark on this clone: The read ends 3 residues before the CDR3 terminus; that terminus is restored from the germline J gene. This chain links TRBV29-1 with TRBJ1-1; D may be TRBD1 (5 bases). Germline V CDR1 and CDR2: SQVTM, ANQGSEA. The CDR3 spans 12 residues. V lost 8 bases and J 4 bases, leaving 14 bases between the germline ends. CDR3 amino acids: CSSWAGGTEAFF. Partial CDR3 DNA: TGCAGCTCCTGGGCGGGGGGCACTGAA.

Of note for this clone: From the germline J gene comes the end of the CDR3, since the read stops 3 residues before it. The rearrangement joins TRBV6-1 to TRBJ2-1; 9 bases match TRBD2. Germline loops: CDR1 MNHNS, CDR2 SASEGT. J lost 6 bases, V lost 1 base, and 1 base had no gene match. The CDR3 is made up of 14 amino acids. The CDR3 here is CASSEGTSVNEQFF. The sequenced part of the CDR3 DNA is TGTGCCAGCAGTGAAGGGACTAGCGTCAATGAG.

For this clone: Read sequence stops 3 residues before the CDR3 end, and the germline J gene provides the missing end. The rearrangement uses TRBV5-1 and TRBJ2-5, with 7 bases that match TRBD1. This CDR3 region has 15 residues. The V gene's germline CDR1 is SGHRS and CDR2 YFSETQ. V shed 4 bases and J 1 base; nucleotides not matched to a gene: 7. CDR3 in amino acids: CASSRGTAIQETQYF. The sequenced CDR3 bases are TGCGCCAGCAGCAGAGGGACAGCCATCCAAGAGACC.

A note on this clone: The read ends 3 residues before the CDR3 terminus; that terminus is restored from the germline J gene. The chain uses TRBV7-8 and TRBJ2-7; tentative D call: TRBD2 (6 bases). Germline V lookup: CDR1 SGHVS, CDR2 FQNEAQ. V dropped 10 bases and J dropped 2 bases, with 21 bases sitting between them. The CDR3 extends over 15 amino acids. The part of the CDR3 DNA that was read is TGTGCCACCCCGCAGCTTAGGCCGGGGGCCTACGAG. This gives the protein CATPQLRPGAYE. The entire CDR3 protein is CATPQLRPGAYEQYF.

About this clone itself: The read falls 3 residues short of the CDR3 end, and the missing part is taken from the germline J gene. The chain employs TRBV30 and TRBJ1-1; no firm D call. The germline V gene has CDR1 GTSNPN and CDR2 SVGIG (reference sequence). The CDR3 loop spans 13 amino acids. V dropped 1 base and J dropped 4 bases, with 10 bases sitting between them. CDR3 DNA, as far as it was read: TGTGCCTGGAGTGCCCACCCCAGCACTGAA. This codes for CAWSAHPSTE. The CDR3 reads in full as CAWSAHPSTEAFF.

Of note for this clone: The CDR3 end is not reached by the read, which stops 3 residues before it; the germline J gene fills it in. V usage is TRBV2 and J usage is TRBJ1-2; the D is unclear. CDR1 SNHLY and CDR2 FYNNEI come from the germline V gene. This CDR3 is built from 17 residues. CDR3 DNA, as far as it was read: TGTGCCAGCAGTAACCTCCTAGCGGGAGAATGGTACAATGAC. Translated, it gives CASSNLLAGEWYND. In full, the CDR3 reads CASSNLLAGEWYNDYTF.

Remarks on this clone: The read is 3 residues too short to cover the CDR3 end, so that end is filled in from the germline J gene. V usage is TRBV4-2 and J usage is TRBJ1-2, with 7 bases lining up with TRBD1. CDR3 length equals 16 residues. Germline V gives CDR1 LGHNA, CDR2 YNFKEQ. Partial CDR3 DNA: TGTGCCAGCAGCCAAGACCAGGGGGGCTCCCCTTCCGGC. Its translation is CASSQDQGGSPSG. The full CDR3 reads CASSQDQGGSPSGYTF.

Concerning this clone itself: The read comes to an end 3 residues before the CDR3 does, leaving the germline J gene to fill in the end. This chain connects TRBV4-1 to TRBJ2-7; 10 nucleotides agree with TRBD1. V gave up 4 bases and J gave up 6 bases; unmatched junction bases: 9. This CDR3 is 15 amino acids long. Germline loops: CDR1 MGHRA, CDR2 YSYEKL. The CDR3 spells CASSLQGQGMGEQYF. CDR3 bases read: TGCGCCAGCAGCCTCCAGGGACAGGGGATGGGCGAG.

The CDR3 protein is CAWATKGTGRNEKLFF. The sequenced CDR3 bases are TGTGCCTGGGCTACCAAGGGGACAGGTCGGAATGAAAAG. The chain is built from TRBV30 and TRBJ2-2; 8 nucleotides match TRBD1. The read ends 3 residues shy of where the CDR3 ends; the end is completed using the germline J gene. Germline CDR1 and CDR2: GTSNPN and SVGIG (reference sequence). The CDR3 totals 16 residues.

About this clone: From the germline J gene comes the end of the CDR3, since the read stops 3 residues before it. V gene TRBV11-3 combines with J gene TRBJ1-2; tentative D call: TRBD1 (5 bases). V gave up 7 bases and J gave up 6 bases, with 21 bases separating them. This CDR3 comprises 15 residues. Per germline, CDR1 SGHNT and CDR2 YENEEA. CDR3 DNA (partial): TGTGCCAGCACCTATAAGAAGGGGCAGGGCCATGGC. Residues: CASTYKKGQGHG. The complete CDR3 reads CASTYKKGQGHGYTF.

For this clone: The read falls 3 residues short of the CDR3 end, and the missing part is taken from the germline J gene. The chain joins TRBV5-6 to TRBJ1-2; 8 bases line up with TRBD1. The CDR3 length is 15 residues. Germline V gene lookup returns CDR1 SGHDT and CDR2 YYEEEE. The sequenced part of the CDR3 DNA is TGTGCCAGCAGCCCCCTGGACAGGGACCCTATTGTC. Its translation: CASSPLDRDPIV. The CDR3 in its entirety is CASSPLDRDPIVYTF.

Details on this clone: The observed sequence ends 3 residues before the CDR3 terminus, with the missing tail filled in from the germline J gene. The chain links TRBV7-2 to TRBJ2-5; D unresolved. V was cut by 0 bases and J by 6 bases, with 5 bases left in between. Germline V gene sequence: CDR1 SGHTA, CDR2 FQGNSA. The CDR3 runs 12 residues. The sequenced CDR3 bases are TGTGCCAGCAGCTTAGCGTTCAAGACC. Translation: CASSLAFKT. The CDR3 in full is CASSLAFKTQYF.

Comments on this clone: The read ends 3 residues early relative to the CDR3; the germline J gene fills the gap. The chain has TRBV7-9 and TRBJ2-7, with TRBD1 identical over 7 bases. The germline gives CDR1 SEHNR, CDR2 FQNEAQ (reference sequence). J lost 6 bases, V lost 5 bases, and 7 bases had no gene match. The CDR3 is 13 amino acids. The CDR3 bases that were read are TGTGCCAGCAGCAACCCGACAGGGCCCGAG. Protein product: CASSNPTGPE. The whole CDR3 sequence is CASSNPTGPEQYF.

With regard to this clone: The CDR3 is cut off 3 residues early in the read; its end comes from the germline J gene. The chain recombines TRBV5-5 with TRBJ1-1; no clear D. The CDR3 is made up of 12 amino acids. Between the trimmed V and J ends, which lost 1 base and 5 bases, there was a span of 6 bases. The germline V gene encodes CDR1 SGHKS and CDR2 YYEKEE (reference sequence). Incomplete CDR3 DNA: TGTGCCAGCAGCTTGTTAGATACTGAA. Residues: CASSLLDTE. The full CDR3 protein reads CASSLLDTEAFF.

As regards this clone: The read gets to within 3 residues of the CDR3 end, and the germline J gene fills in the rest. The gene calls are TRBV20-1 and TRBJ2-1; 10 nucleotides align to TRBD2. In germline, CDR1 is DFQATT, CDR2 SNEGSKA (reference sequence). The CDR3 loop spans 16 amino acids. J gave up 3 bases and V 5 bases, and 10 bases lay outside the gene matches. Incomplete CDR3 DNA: TGCAGTGCTTTCTGGACTAGCGGAGCCTTCTACAATGAG. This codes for CSAFWTSGAFYNE. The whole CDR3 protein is CSAFWTSGAFYNEQFF.